This T cell receptor beta chain was retrieved from a study of blood T cell repertoires in COVID-19. Study processing details: Scientists estimated how many nucleated cells there were by amplifying reference gene primers. Some clones are missing from TCRdb's copy, which holds only in-frame ones; the method was immunoSEQ multiplex PCR. The D gene and trimming were derived from the DNA, and the V and J assignments and clone size from that table. Among a few hundred thousand clones listed, approximately 90% were seen once. This CDR3 is 12 amino acids long. Germline CDR1 reads MDHEN; CDR2 reads SYDVKM. This chain uses TRBV28 with TRBJ1-2; a possible D gene is TRBD1 (6 bases). This sequence originates from a woman aged 25 to 39 who had recovered from COVID-19. The sequenced sample consisted of peripheral blood. The CDR3 sequence: CAVIGGSYGYTF. Here the CDR3 DNA reads TGTGCAGTCATAGGGGGAAGCTATGGCTACACCTTC.